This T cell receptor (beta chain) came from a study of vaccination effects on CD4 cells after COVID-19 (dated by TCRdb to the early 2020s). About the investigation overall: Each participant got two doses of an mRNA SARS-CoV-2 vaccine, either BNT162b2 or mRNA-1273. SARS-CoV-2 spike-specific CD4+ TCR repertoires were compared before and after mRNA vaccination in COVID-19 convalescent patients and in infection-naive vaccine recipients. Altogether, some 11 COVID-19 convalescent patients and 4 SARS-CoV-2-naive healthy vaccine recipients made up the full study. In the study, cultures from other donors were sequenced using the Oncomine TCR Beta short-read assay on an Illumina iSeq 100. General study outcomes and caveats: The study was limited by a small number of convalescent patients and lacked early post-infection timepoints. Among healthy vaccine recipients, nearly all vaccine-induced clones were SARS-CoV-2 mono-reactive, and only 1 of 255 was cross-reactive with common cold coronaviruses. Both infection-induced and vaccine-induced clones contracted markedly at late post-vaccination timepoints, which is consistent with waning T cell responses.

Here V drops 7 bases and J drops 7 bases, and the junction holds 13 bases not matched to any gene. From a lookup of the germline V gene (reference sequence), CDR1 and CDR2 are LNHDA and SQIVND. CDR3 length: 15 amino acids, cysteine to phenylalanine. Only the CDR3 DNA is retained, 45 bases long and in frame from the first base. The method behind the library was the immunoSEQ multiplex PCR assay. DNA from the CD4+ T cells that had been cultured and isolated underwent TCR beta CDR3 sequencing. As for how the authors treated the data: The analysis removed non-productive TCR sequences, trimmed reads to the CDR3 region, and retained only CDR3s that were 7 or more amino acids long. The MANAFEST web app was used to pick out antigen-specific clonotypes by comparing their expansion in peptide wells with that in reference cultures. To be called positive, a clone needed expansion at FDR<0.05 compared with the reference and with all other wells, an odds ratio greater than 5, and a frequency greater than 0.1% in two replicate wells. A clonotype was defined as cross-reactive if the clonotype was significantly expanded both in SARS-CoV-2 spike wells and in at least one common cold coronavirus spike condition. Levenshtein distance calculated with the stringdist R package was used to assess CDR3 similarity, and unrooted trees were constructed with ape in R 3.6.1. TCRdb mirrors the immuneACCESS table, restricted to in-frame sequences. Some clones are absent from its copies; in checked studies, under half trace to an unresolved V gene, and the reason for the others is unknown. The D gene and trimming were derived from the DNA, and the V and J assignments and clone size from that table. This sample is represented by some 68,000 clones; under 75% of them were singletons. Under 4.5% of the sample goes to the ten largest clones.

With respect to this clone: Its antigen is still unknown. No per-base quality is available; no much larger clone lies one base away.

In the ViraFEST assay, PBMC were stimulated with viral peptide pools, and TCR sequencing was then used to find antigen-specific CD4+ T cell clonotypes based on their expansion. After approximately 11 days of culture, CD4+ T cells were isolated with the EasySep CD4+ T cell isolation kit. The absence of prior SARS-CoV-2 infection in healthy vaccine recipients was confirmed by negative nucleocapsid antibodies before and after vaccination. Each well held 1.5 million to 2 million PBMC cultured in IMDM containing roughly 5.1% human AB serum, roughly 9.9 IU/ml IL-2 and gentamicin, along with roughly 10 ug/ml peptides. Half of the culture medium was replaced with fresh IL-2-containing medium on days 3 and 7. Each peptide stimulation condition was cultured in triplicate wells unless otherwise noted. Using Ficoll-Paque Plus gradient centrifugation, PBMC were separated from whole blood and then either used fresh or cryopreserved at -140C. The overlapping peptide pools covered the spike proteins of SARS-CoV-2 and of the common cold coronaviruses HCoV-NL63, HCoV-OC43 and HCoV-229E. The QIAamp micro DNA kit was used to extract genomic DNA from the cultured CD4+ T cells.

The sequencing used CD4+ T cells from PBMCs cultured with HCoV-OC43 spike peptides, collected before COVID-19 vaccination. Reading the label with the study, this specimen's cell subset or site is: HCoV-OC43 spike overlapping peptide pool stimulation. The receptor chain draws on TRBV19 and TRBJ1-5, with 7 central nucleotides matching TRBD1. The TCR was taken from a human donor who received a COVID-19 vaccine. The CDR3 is CASKARGRSGQPQHF. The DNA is TGTGCCAGTAAAGCAAGGGGGCGTTCAGGACAGCCCCAGCATTTT.